This T cell receptor beta chain was recovered during a study of cytomegalovirus exposure and HLA in healthy donors. Study outcomes and limitations: Roughly even sequencing depth across donors was the assumption behind the presence/absence analyses. Reportedly, diagnosis of cytomegalovirus status by the classifier showed high specificity and sensitivity. It was in a later analysis that TCR association rates were seen to vary by HLA locus, highest for DRB1 and lowest for HLA-C.

PCR primers comprised 60 Vbeta and 13 Jbeta primers. Measured with immunoSEQ multiplex PCR; TCRdb has only the in-frame clones, and not every one. Among roughly 230,000 clones listed, about 93% were seen once. In its sample, this clone was seen a few times. Its target is unknown. The sequenced material came from PBMCs. The sequence was collected from a girl under 10 years old in good health and CMV-seronegative.

As DNA, the CDR3 is TGTGCCATGCCCAGGGGGCTGGAGACCCAGTACTTC. Encoded protein: CAMPRGLETQYF. The rearrangement joins TRBV21-1 to TRBJ2-5; no check of the table's D call, TRBD1, against the DNA was made. TRBV21-1 counts as a pseudogene. The CDR3 has 12 residues.